The 18 T cell receptor beta chains below come from one sample, sequenced in a study of a mutant IDH1 vaccine in newly diagnosed glioma. Clones were read by immunoSEQ multiplex PCR, and TCRdb kept only the in-frame ones, dropping some. The top ten clones hold 8% to 10% of a sample with about 23,000 clones, approximately 79% of them seen once. Time point here: week 11, during vaccination. It was 300 ug of mutant IDH1 20-mer peptide that made up each vaccine dose, given with topical imiquimod. Antigens of these TCRs are unknown. The source material was PBMCs, sampled from a glioma patient whose treatment included an IDH1 peptide vaccine. All receptors come from a man in his forties or fifties with glioma.

The chain uses TRBV10-3 and TRBJ1-6, with 8 positions matching TRBD1. The CDR3 runs 14 residues. Unmatched junction bases numbered 2, after V lost 3 bases and J lost 7 bases. Per the germline V gene, CDR1 is ENHRY and CDR2 is SYGVKD. In DNA, the CDR3 is TGTGCCATCAGTGAAAGGGACAGGAATTCACCCCTCCACTTT. Amino acids: CAISERDRNSPLHF.

This clone was observed a handful of times. The genes are TRBV7-9 and TRBJ2-5; TRBD2 matches 14 bases. Trimming took 8 bases from V and 2 from J; bases not matched to a gene: 4. CDR3 length equals 15 residues. From germline, CDR1 is SEHNR and CDR2 FQNEAQ (reference sequence). The CDR3 region has the DNA TGTGCCAGCGGGACTAGCGGGAGTTTGCAAGAGACCCAGTACTTC. Protein sequence: CASGTSGSLQETQYF.

This clone appeared a single time. The chain recombines TRBV19 with TRBJ1-1; TRBD1 is a possible D gene (5 bases). Looked up from germline, CDR1 is LNHDA and CDR2 is SQIVND (reference sequence). The CDR3 extends over 14 amino acids. V was shortened by 7 bases and J by 4 bases, with 16 bases between the two germline ends. The CDR3 region is CASKNHKGSTEAFF. CDR3 DNA sequence: TGTGCCAGTAAAAATCATAAGGGGAGCACTGAAGCTTTCTTT.

This chain uses TRBV5-5 with TRBJ2-1; tentative D call: TRBD2 (5 bases). Trimming pared 2 bases from V and 7 bases from J, leaving 16 bases between. Germline lookup yields CDR1 SGHKS and CDR2 YYEKEE (reference sequence). This CDR3 is 15 amino acids long. The DNA for the CDR3 is TGTGCCAGCAGCTTTCGGTCTAGTGAGGGAAATGAGCAGTTCTTC. Amino acids: CASSFRSSEGNEQFF.

The J gene is TRBJ1-5, the V gene TRBV11-2; D remains ambiguous. Germline V gives CDR1 SGHAT, CDR2 FQNNGV. V lost 3 bases and J lost 1, with 4 bases in between. CDR3 length equals 13 residues. In DNA form, the CDR3 reads TGTGCCAGCAGCTTGGACAGCAATCAGCCCCAGCATTTT. The encoded protein is CASSLDSNQPQHF. The variable domain in full, completed from reference TRBV11-2 and TRBJ1-5, reads EAGVAQSPRYKIIEKRQSVAFWCNPISGHATLYWYQQILGQGPKLLIQFQNNGVVDDSQLPKDRFSAERLKGVDSTLKIQPAKLEDSAVYLCASSLDSNQPQHFGDGTRLSIL.

The gene calls are TRBV27 and TRBJ2-2; possibly TRBD1 for D (6 bases). Germline V gene data show CDR1 as MNHEY and CDR2 as SMNVEV (reference sequence). V dropped 3 bases and J dropped 4 bases, with 9 bases sitting between them. The CDR3 contains 14 residues. The DNA of the CDR3 is TGTGCCAGCAGTTTGGGGGCCTCCACCGGGGAGCTGTTTTTT. Protein sequence: CASSLGASTGELFF.

The chain combines TRBV18 with TRBJ1-2, with D unclear. CDR1 and CDR2 (germline): KGHSH, LQKENI. The V gene lost 3 bases and the J gene lost 7 bases, with 12 bases spanning the gap. CDR3 size: 13 residues. The CDR3 here is CASSPAGGSGYTF. The DNA for the CDR3 is TGTGCCAGCTCACCGGCGGGAGGCAGTGGCTACACCTTC.

This chain's CDR3 is CASSVGVARDNEQFF. DNA for the CDR3: TGTGCCAGCAGCGTAGGGGTAGCGCGAGACAATGAGCAGTTCTTC. This sequence joins TRBV9 and TRBJ2-1; weak D call: TRBD2 (5 bases). V shed 0 bases and J shed 5 bases, with 12 bases lying between them. The CDR3 spans 15 residues. Germline CDR1 SGDLS, CDR2 YYNGEE. Combining the CDR3 with reference TRBV9 and TRBJ2-1 gives the whole variable domain DSGVTQTPKHLITATGQRVTLRCSPRSGDLSVYWYQQSLDQGLQFLIQYYNGEERAKGNILERFSAQQFPDLHSELNLSSLELGDSALYFCASSVGVARDNEQFFGPGTRLTVL.

By its share, this clone is medium-sized. The chain joins TRBV6-6 to TRBJ2-3, with TRBD2 matching over 8 bases. Per the germline V gene, CDR1 is MNHNY and CDR2 is SVGAGI (reference sequence). The CDR3 length is 15 residues. Unmatched junction bases numbered 7, after V lost 4 bases and J lost 4 bases. The CDR3 here is CASSWEAGVSDTQYF. CDR3 coding DNA: TGTGCCAGCAGTTGGGAAGCGGGAGTGTCAGATACGCAGTATTTT.

This sequence joins TRBV5-6 and TRBJ2-6; D is perhaps TRBD1 (5 bases). Germline CDR1 is SGHDT and CDR2 is YYEEEE. This CDR3 has 18 residues. V was trimmed by 0 bases and J by 0 bases, leaving 13 bases between them. The CDR3 sequence is CASSLDGALISGANVLTF. Here the CDR3 DNA reads TGTGCCAGCAGCTTGGATGGGGCGTTGATCTCTGGGGCCAACGTCCTGACTTTC.

The chain is built from TRBV21-1 and TRBJ2-3. TRBV21-1 is deemed a pseudogene. The CDR3 has 11 residues. The CDR3 here is CASSKPDTQYF. The DNA of the CDR3 is TGTGCCAGCAGCAAGCCTGATACGCAGTATTTT.

This chain joins TRBV7-8 and TRBJ1-5; D gene unclear. The CDR3 runs to 14 residues. V shed 4 bases and J shed 2 bases, with 9 bases lying between them. The V gene's germline CDR1 is SGHVS and CDR2 FQNEAQ. CDR3 sequence: CASSSSLGNQPQHF. Written as DNA, the CDR3 is TGTGCCAGCAGCTCTTCTTTGGGCAATCAGCCCCAGCATTTT.

The gene calls are TRBV6-5 and TRBJ2-1; 8 nucleotides align to TRBD2. After removal of 7 bases from V and 3 bases from J, the junction contained 8 bases not matched to a gene. The CDR3 spans 15 residues. Germline-derived CDR1 and CDR2 are MNHEY and SVGAGI. Here the CDR3 reads CASIGIAGNYNEQFF. CDR3 bases: TGTGCCAGCATAGGGATAGCGGGAAACTACAATGAGCAGTTCTTC.

Of note for this clone: The junction shows a germline mismatch at one end, possibly a read error. At the DNA level, this CDR3 is encoded by other sequences in the same sample as well. The chain employs TRBV2 and TRBJ1-1; 11 bases match TRBD1. Germline CDR1 and CDR2: SNHLY and FYNNEI. This CDR3 is built from 15 residues. The CDR3 sequence: CASSPRRTGGIEAFF. The CDR3 region has the DNA TGCGCCAGCAGTCCCCGCAGGACAGGGGGCATTGAAGCTTTCTTT. The variable domain in full, with the rest retrieved from reference TRBV2 and TRBJ1-1, is EPEVTQTPSHQVTQMGQEVILRCVPISNHLYFYWYRQILGQKVEFLVSFYNNEISEKSEIFDDQFSVERPDGSNFTLKIRSTKLEDSAMYFCASSPRRTGGIEAFFGQGTRLTVV.

V is TRBV2 and J is TRBJ2-4; D is undetermined. Germline V gives CDR1 SNHLY, CDR2 FYNNEI. The CDR3 sequence is 15 residues long. V was shortened by 3 bases and J by 5 bases, with 14 bases between the two germline ends. In DNA form, the CDR3 reads TGTGCCAGCAGTGACAGCCCAGACGGAGAAAACATTCAGTACTTC. Its translation: CASSDSPDGENIQYF.

The V call is TRBV5-6, the J call TRBJ1-2, with D tentatively TRBD1 (5 bases). Looked up from germline, CDR1 is SGHDT and CDR2 is YYEEEE. Deletions cut 2 bases from V and 8 bases from J, with 13 bases between. This CDR3 spans 13 amino acids. The CDR3, as DNA: TGTGCCAGCAGCTTCCTCACAGGAACCGGCTACACCTTC. This sequence encodes CASSFLTGTGYTF. The full variable domain, rest sourced from reference TRBV5-6 and TRBJ1-2, is DAGVTQSPTHLIKTRGQQVTLRCSPKSGHDTVSWYQQALGQGPQFIFQYYEEEERQRGNFPDRFSGHQFPNYSSELNVNALLLGDSALYLCASSFLTGTGYTFGSGTRLTVV.

The CDR3 region has the DNA TGCAGCGTTGAAGTGGGGGCGTTACGCACCGGGGAGCTGTTTTTT. Amino acid sequence: CSVEVGALRTGELFF. The chain is built from TRBV29-1 and TRBJ2-2; D possibly corresponds to TRBD1 (6 bases). This CDR3 region has 15 residues. Germline CDR1 and CDR2: SQVTM and ANQGSEA. Trimming took off 1 base at V and 4 bases at J, with 13 bases between the two ends.

This clone appeared a few times. The CDR3 region has the DNA TGTGCCAGCAGCCCTGCGGGTGCGGGAGTAGGGCATGAGCAGTTCTTC. This gives the protein CASSPAGAGVGHEQFF. This chain uses TRBV6-6 with TRBJ2-1; TRBD2 matches at 7 bases. The CDR3 runs 16 residues. CDR1 is MNHNY, CDR2 SVGAGI, per germline (reference sequence). Trimming at V came to 6 bases and at J to 8 bases, leaving 16 bases not matched to a gene.